The 11 T cell receptor beta chains below come from one sample, sequenced in a study of radiation and T cells in renal cell carcinoma. Some clones are missing from TCRdb's copy, which holds only in-frame ones; the method was immunoSEQ multiplex PCR. The sample has 19,000 or so clones, approximately 62% seen once. Treatment reported: treatment-naive control, cytoreductive nephrectomy. The sample was tumor tissue, taken from a patient whose treatment was nephrectomy without radiotherapy. Receptor source: a man aged 50 to 60 with renal cell carcinoma.

By its share, this clone is medium-sized (0.01 to 0.1%). CDR3 DNA: TGTGCCAGTAAAGGGGATTACAGGGGGACTAGGGGCTACACCTTC. This codes for CASKGDYRGTRGYTF. This sequence joins TRBV19 and TRBJ1-2, with 8 bases matching TRBD1. Germline assignment: CDR1 LNHDA and CDR2 SQIVND (reference sequence). J lost 8 bases, V lost 7 bases, and 15 bases had no gene match. This CDR3 comprises 15 residues.

This clone has a handful of counts. V is TRBV19 and J is TRBJ1-2, with D unclear. Deletions cut 10 bases from V and 5 bases from J, with 17 bases between. Germline loops: CDR1 LNHDA, CDR2 SQIVND (reference sequence). The CDR3 sequence is 13 residues long. The CDR3 region is CATSRVLLYGYTF. The CDR3 nucleotides read TGTGCCACCTCCCGGGTCCTTCTTTATGGCTACACCTTC.

V and J are TRBV30 and TRBJ1-2, with a tentative D call TRBD1 (6 bases). Germline V CDR1 and CDR2: GTSNPN, SVGIG (reference sequence). Trimming cost V 4 bases and J 7 bases, with 10 bases left between them. The CDR3 runs 11 residues. CDR3 protein: CAWNRVGGYTF. The CDR3 region has the DNA TGTGCCTGGAACAGGGTTGGTGGCTACACCTTC.

This clone was seen more than once but under ten times. The chain links TRBV4-2 to TRBJ1-2, with D possibly matching TRBD1 (6 bases). The ends were cut back, 4 bases at V and 4 bases at J, with 19 bases in the middle. This CDR3 is built from 16 residues. CDR1 is LGHNA and CDR2 is YNFKEQ in the germline V gene. Here the CDR3 reads CASSLQGQGVAYGYTF. In DNA, the CDR3 is TGTGCCAGCAGCCTCCAGGGGCAGGGTGTGGCCTATGGCTACACCTTC.

V is TRBV19 and J is TRBJ1-2, with D possibly being TRBD1 (6 bases). With 4 bases removed from V and 8 bases from J, the gap between germline ends came to 17 bases. Germline loops: CDR1 LNHDA, CDR2 SQIVND (reference sequence). The CDR3 contains 14 residues. The CDR3: CASSTETGQGGYTF. CDR3 sequence (DNA): TGTGCCAGTAGTACAGAAACAGGGCAAGGAGGCTACACCTTC.

This clone was picked up one time. The J gene is TRBJ2-1, the V gene TRBV2, with D possibly being TRBD2 (6 bases). The CDR3 spans 15 residues. Trimming took 4 bases from V and 8 from J, leaving 18 bases between them. Looked up from germline, CDR1 is SNHLY and CDR2 is FYNNEI. Here the CDR3 DNA reads TGTGCCAGCAGTGCCGGGACTGGGGCCCAGGATGAGCAGTTCTTC. Translating gives CASSAGTGAQDEQFF.

The V gene is TRBV15, the J gene TRBJ2-3; D uncertain. V was shortened by 2 bases and J by 6 bases, with 18 bases between the two germline ends. The CDR3 consists of 16 residues. The germline V gene has CDR1 LNHNV and CDR2 YYDKDF (reference sequence). This CDR3 reads CATSRHDLIGNDTQYF. The CDR3 coding sequence is TGTGCCACCAGCAGACATGACTTAATAGGGAACGATACGCAGTATTTT.

The rearrangement joins TRBV4-2 to TRBJ1-1; possible D gene TRBD1, 5 bases. The germline V gene has CDR1 LGHNA and CDR2 YNFKEQ. Trimming took 5 bases from V and 0 from J, leaving 13 bases between them. CDR3 length: 15 amino acids. The CDR3 loop is CASSAGTGMNTEAFF. The DNA of the CDR3 is TGTGCCAGCAGCGCTGGGACCGGGATGAACACTGAAGCTTTCTTT.

This clone turned up a few times. The chain carries TRBV30 and TRBJ1-5; TRBD1 might be the D (5 bases). CDR1 and CDR2 from the germline V gene are GTSNPN and SVGIG (reference sequence). The CDR3 is 13 amino acids. V lost 1 base, J lost 5 bases, and 9 bases lay in between. CDR3 region: CAWSGRVDQPQHF. Written as DNA, the CDR3 is TGTGCCTGGAGTGGCAGGGTGGATCAGCCCCAGCATTTT.

CDR3 nucleotides: TGTGCCAGTAGGACCGCCAATTCACCCCTCCACTTT. Translating gives CASRTANSPLHF. V usage is TRBV19 and J usage is TRBJ1-6; D unresolved. Germline V gives CDR1 LNHDA, CDR2 SQIVND (reference sequence). The CDR3 length is 12 residues. Between the trimmed V and J ends, which lost 6 bases and 7 bases, there was a span of 7 bases.

The chain employs TRBV6-6 and TRBJ2-4, with D perhaps TRBD2 (7 bases). V shed 5 bases and J shed 7 bases, with 18 bases lying between them. Germline lookup yields CDR1 MNHNY and CDR2 SVGAGI (reference sequence). The CDR3 contains 15 residues. The CDR3 loop is CASSHPGGRANIQYF. Here the CDR3 DNA reads TGTGCCAGCAGTCATCCCGGGGGGCGAGCGAACATTCAGTACTTC.